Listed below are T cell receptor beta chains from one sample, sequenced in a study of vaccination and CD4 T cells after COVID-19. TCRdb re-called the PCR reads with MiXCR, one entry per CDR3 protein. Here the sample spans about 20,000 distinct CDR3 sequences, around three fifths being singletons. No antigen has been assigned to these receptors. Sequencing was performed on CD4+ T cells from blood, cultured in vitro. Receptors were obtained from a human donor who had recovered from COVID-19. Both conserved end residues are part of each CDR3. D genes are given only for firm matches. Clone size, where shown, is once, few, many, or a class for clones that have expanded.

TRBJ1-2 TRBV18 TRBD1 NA TGTGCCAGCTCGCCGGACAGGGCCTATGGCTACACCTTC CASSPDRAYGYTF
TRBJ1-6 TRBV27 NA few TGTGCCAGCAGACAACGAGACAGGTGGGATTCACCCCTCCACTTT CASRQRDRWDSPLHF
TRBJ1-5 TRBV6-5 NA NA TGTGCCAGCAGTTACAGGCAGGGTCAACAGCCCCAGCATTTT CASSYRQGQQPQHF
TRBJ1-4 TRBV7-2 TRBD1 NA TGTGCCAGCAGCTCCGACAGGGGGGATGAAAAACTGTTTTTT CASSSDRGDEKLFF
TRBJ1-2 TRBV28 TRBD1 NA TGTGCCAGCAACCCTCCCAGGGGGCCCTATGGCTACACCTTC CASNPPRGPYGYTF
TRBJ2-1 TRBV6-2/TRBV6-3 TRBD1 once TGTGCCAGCAGTCTACGACAGGGGTCCAATGAGCAGTTCTTC CASSLRQGSNEQFF
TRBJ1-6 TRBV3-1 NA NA TGTGCCAGCAGCCAACACAGAAATTCACCCCTCCACTTT CASSQHRNSPLHF
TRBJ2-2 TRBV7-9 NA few TGTGCCAGCAGCACCCTGGTTGGGGGCGCTTTCACCGGGGAGCTGTTTTTT CASSTLVGGAFTGELFF
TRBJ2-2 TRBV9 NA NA TGTGCCAGCAGCGTAGTGTTAGGGTCCGGGGAGCTGTTTTTT CASSVVLGSGELFF
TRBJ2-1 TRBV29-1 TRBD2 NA TGCAGCGTTGCGGGGGGGAGCTCCTACAATGAGCAGTTCTTC CSVAGGSSYNEQFF
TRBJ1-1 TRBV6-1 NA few TGTGCCAGCAAGGACACTTTGAACACTGAAGCTTTCTTT CASKDTLNTEAFF
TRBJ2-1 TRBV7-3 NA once TGTGCCAGCAGCTTAACGGGGGGCCCAGGGAATGAGCAGTTCTTC CASSLTGGPGNEQFF
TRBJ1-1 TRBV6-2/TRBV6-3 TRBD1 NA TGTGCCAGCAGTCTTCGGGACAGGGCCACTGAAGCTTTCTTT CASSLRDRATEAFF
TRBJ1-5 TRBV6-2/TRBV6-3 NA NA TGTGCCAGCAGTAACCGACAGGATCAGCCCCAGCATTTT CASSNRQDQPQHF
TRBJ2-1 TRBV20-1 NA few TGCAGTGCCCCCGGGGAGGCCAACAATGAGCAGTTCTTC CSAPGEANNEQFF
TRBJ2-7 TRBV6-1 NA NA TGTGCCAGCAACGAAAGGTCCGGATACGAGCAGTACTTC CASNERSGYEQYF